Listed below are T cell receptor beta chains from one sample, sequenced in a study of OX40 agonist ivuxolimab in advanced cancers. Clones were sequenced by immunoSEQ multiplex PCR, and TCRdb holds only the in-frame ones, with some missing. Of some 43,000 clones listed, approximately 86% are singletons. The input for sequencing was CD4+ or CD8+ T cells sorted from blood, taken in a trial of the OX40 agonist ivuxolimab. All receptors come from an adult with an advanced solid tumor such as melanoma, head and neck, liver or kidney cancer. Each CDR3 is given with its conserved first and last residue. Fields, in order: clone size, V gene, J gene, D gene, CDR3 DNA, CDR3 protein. A D gene is named only where the DNA matches it firmly. Some rows have no size entry. The others give once, few or many, or a class for an expanded clone.

clone size: few; V gene: TRBV20-1; J gene: TRBJ1-1; D gene: -; CDR3 DNA: TGCAGTGCTAGAGCGAACACTGAAGCTTTCTTT; CDR3 protein: CSARANTEAFF
clone size: -; V gene: TRBV9; J gene: TRBJ1-3; D gene: -; CDR3 DNA: TGTGCCAGCAGCGGTTTTACCTCTGGAAACACCATATATTTT; CDR3 protein: CASSGFTSGNTIYF
clone size: -; V gene: TRBV7-9; J gene: TRBJ2-1; D gene: -; CDR3 DNA: TGTGCCAGCAGCTTAGTAGGGGTCCGCGAGCAGTTCTTC; CDR3 protein: CASSLVGVREQFF
clone size: -; V gene: TRBV9; J gene: TRBJ2-2; D gene: TRBD1; CDR3 DNA: TGTGCCAGCAGCGTAGCAAGGGGACAGACCGGGGAGCTGTTTTTT; CDR3 protein: CASSVARGQTGELFF
clone size: -; V gene: TRBV6-6; J gene: TRBJ1-1; D gene: -; CDR3 DNA: TGTGCCAGCAATGCAGGAAACACTGAAGCTTTCTTT; CDR3 protein: CASNAGNTEAFF
clone size: -; V gene: TRBV4-1; J gene: TRBJ2-2; D gene: TRBD1; CDR3 DNA: TGCGCCAGCAGTCATGGGACAGGGAACACCCACGATTACACCGGGGAGCTGTTTTTT; CDR3 protein: CASSHGTGNTHDYTGELFF
clone size: -; V gene: TRBV27; J gene: TRBJ2-1; D gene: -; CDR3 DNA: TGTGCCAGCAGACAAGTAGCTGGGAACAATGAGCAGTTCTTC; CDR3 protein: CASRQVAGNNEQFF
clone size: -; V gene: TRBV2; J gene: TRBJ1-5; D gene: -; CDR3 DNA: TGTGCCAGCAGTGAATACAGGGACAATCAGCCCCAGCATTTT; CDR3 protein: CASSEYRDNQPQHF
clone size: few; V gene: TRBV5-5; J gene: TRBJ2-7; D gene: -; CDR3 DNA: TGTGCCAGCAGCCGTGCCCAGGGAGGGGGCCGCGAGCAGTACTTC; CDR3 protein: CASSRAQGGGREQYF
clone size: once; V gene: TRBV14; J gene: TRBJ2-5; D gene: -; CDR3 DNA: TGTGCCAGCAGCACTCCAGGAATGGAGACCCAGTACTTC; CDR3 protein: CASSTPGMETQYF
clone size: -; V gene: TRBV27; J gene: TRBJ1-2; D gene: -; CDR3 DNA: TGTGCCAGCAGCCCCTTCGTAGGGGATCGCTATGGCTACACCTTC; CDR3 protein: CASSPFVGDRYGYTF
clone size: once; V gene: TRBV11-2; J gene: TRBJ1-1; D gene: -; CDR3 DNA: TGTGCCAGCAGCTTAGTTCCAAGGAACACTGAAGCTTTCTTT; CDR3 protein: CASSLVPRNTEAFF
clone size: -; V gene: TRBV9; J gene: TRBJ2-5; D gene: TRBD2; CDR3 DNA: TGTGCCAGCAGCGACCCCGGGACTACGGAGACCCAGTACTTC; CDR3 protein: CASSDPGTTETQYF
clone size: once; V gene: TRBV27; J gene: TRBJ2-7; D gene: -; CDR3 DNA: TGTGCCAGCAGTACGGGGGACACCTCCTACGAGCAGTACTTC; CDR3 protein: CASSTGDTSYEQYF
clone size: -; V gene: TRBV7-6; J gene: TRBJ2-2; D gene: -; CDR3 DNA: TGTGCCAGCAGCTTAGCGCAGGTCGGGGAGCTGTTTTTT; CDR3 protein: CASSLAQVGELFF
clone size: -; V gene: TRBV19; J gene: TRBJ1-1; D gene: -; CDR3 DNA: TGTGCCAGTAGTTCTGGACTGTCGGCTGAAGCTTTCTTT; CDR3 protein: CASSSGLSAEAFF
clone size: -; V gene: TRBV7-2; J gene: TRBJ2-1; D gene: TRBD2; CDR3 DNA: TGTGCCAGCATGGGGCCCAGTGGGGGGGAGACGCACGGGAATGAGCAGTTCTTC; CDR3 protein: CASMGPSGGETHGNEQFF
clone size: -; V gene: TRBV4-3; J gene: TRBJ2-1; D gene: -; CDR3 DNA: TGCGCCAGCAGCCAAGATGGGGGAGCGAACTTCAATGAGCAGTTCTTC; CDR3 protein: CASSQDGGANFNEQFF
clone size: -; V gene: TRBV27; J gene: TRBJ2-7; D gene: -; CDR3 DNA: TGTGCCAGCGGGCTAGCGGAGCAGTACTTC; CDR3 protein: CASGLAEQYF
clone size: -; V gene: TRBV4-1; J gene: TRBJ2-5; D gene: -; CDR3 DNA: TGCGCCAGCAGCCAAGAACCAGGGGTGGAGACCCAGTACTTC; CDR3 protein: CASSQEPGVETQYF
clone size: -; V gene: TRBV9; J gene: TRBJ2-3; D gene: TRBD1; CDR3 DNA: TGTGCCAGCAGCGCAGGACAGGGGGATGTTTTGGGCACAGATACGCAGTATTTT; CDR3 protein: CASSAGQGDVLGTDTQYF
clone size: -; V gene: TRBV7-2; J gene: TRBJ1-2; D gene: -; CDR3 DNA: TGTGCCAGCAGCTTAGCGATGGGGGGGCCTGGCTACACCTTC; CDR3 protein: CASSLAMGGPGYTF
clone size: -; V gene: TRBV27; J gene: TRBJ1-1; D gene: -; CDR3 DNA: TGTGCCAGCCTCGGGGGGAACACTGAAGCTTTCTTT; CDR3 protein: CASLGGNTEAFF
clone size: -; V gene: TRBV2; J gene: TRBJ1-2; D gene: TRBD1; CDR3 DNA: TGTGCCAGCAAAGACAGGGGGCGCGATGGCTACACCTTC; CDR3 protein: CASKDRGRDGYTF
clone size: -; V gene: TRBV11-3; J gene: TRBJ1-1; D gene: TRBD1; CDR3 DNA: TGTGCCAGCAGCGGGACAGGGGGCACTGAAGCTTTCTTT; CDR3 protein: CASSGTGGTEAFF
clone size: -; V gene: TRBV27; J gene: TRBJ1-2; D gene: -; CDR3 DNA: TGTGCCAGCAGCCCGGGGGGGGCCCCTGGCTACACCTTC; CDR3 protein: CASSPGGAPGYTF
clone size: -; V gene: TRBV19; J gene: TRBJ2-1; D gene: -; CDR3 DNA: TGTGCCAGTACAACCTCTTGGGAACCTTACAATGAGCAGTTCTTC; CDR3 protein: CASTTSWEPYNEQFF
clone size: -; V gene: TRBV29-1; J gene: TRBJ2-4; D gene: -; CDR3 DNA: TGCAGCGTTATGCTAGTAGCCAAAAACATTCAGTACTTC; CDR3 protein: CSVMLVAKNIQYF
clone size: -; V gene: TRBV7-8; J gene: TRBJ2-3; D gene: -; CDR3 DNA: TGTGCCAGCAGCGGGTGGCGGTCTAGCACAGATACGCAGTATTTT; CDR3 protein: CASSGWRSSTDTQYF
clone size: once; V gene: TRBV4-3; J gene: TRBJ2-7; D gene: TRBD1; CDR3 DNA: TGCGCCAGCAGCCAAGTCCCCGGGACAGGGGGGGTCTACGAGCAGTACTTC; CDR3 protein: CASSQVPGTGGVYEQYF
clone size: -; V gene: TRBV18; J gene: TRBJ2-1; D gene: TRBD2; CDR3 DNA: TGTGCCAGCTCAGACCCTTGGGCTAGCGGGAGTGGTGAGCAGTTCTTC; CDR3 protein: CASSDPWASGSGEQFF
clone size: -; V gene: TRBV13; J gene: TRBJ2-3; D gene: -; CDR3 DNA: TGTGCCAGCAGCTTAGGTGGGGGCACAGATACGCAGTATTTT; CDR3 protein: CASSLGGGTDTQYF
clone size: -; V gene: TRBV11-2; J gene: TRBJ2-1; D gene: TRBD2; CDR3 DNA: TGTGCCAGCAGCTTAGTAGCGGGGGGCGATAAGGAGCAGTTCTTC; CDR3 protein: CASSLVAGGDKEQFF
clone size: few; V gene: TRBV4-1; J gene: TRBJ2-1; D gene: TRBD2; CDR3 DNA: TGCGCCAGCAGCCAAGCCCCTAGCGGGAGGTACGACAATGAGCAGTTCTTC; CDR3 protein: CASSQAPSGRYDNEQFF
clone size: -; V gene: TRBV7-9; J gene: TRBJ2-1; D gene: -; CDR3 DNA: TGTGCCAGCAGCCTCCCCTCAAGCGATGAGCAGTTCTTC; CDR3 protein: CASSLPSSDEQFF
clone size: -; V gene: TRBV5-8; J gene: TRBJ1-2; D gene: -; CDR3 DNA: TGTGCCAGCAGCGAGGACTCCTACGGGGGGGATGGCTACACCTTC; CDR3 protein: CASSEDSYGGDGYTF
clone size: -; V gene: TRBV28; J gene: TRBJ1-2; D gene: -; CDR3 DNA: TGTGCCAGCAGTTTAGTGAGCAGTCTCGGGAATGGCTACACCTTC; CDR3 protein: CASSLVSSLGNGYTF
clone size: -; V gene: TRBV19; J gene: TRBJ1-1; D gene: TRBD1; CDR3 DNA: TGTGCCAGTAGTATTCCCTATGCAGGGGGGAACACTGAAGCTTTCTTT; CDR3 protein: CASSIPYAGGNTEAFF
clone size: -; V gene: TRBV6-5; J gene: TRBJ2-1; D gene: TRBD1; CDR3 DNA: TGTGCCAGCAGACCGGGACAGGGTCTCTACAATGAGCAGTTCTTC; CDR3 protein: CASRPGQGLYNEQFF
clone size: -; V gene: TRBV6-6; J gene: TRBJ1-2; D gene: -; CDR3 DNA: TGTGCCAGCCTAAGGGAGGGGAGAGGCTACACCTTC; CDR3 protein: CASLREGRGYTF
clone size: -; V gene: TRBV9; J gene: TRBJ1-1; D gene: -; CDR3 DNA: TGTGCCAGCAGCGTAGAGGGGGGTACTGAAGCTTTCTTT; CDR3 protein: CASSVEGGTEAFF
clone size: -; V gene: TRBV7-9; J gene: TRBJ2-3; D gene: -; CDR3 DNA: TGTGCCAGCAGCTTAGAACCCCGCACAGATACGCAGTATTTT; CDR3 protein: CASSLEPRTDTQYF
clone size: -; V gene: TRBV11-2; J gene: TRBJ1-1; D gene: -; CDR3 DNA: TGTGCCAGCAGCTTAGTTCCAAGGGGGAACACTGAAGCTTTCTTT; CDR3 protein: CASSLVPRGNTEAFF
clone size: -; V gene: TRBV11-2; J gene: TRBJ1-1; D gene: -; CDR3 DNA: TGTGCCAGCAGCCATATGAACACTGAAGCTTTCTTT; CDR3 protein: CASSHMNTEAFF
clone size: -; V gene: TRBV10-2; J gene: TRBJ2-7; D gene: TRBD2; CDR3 DNA: TGCGCCAGCAGTGAGCAGCTAGCGGGAGTACGGGCCTACGAGCAGTACTTC; CDR3 protein: CASSEQLAGVRAYEQYF
clone size: -; V gene: TRBV6-6; J gene: TRBJ1-1; D gene: TRBD1; CDR3 DNA: TGTGCCAGCAGTTACACCCCCGACAGGGGCGCTTTCTTT; CDR3 protein: CASSYTPDRGAFF
clone size: -; V gene: TRBV5-6; J gene: TRBJ1-2; D gene: -; CDR3 DNA: TGTGCCAGCAGCGGACGCGAGGACTTCTATGGCTACACCTTC; CDR3 protein: CASSGREDFYGYTF
clone size: few; V gene: TRBV4-1; J gene: TRBJ1-1; D gene: TRBD1; CDR3 DNA: TGCGCCAGCAGTCCTTCCGGGACAGAGAACACTGAAGCTTTCTTT; CDR3 protein: CASSPSGTENTEAFF
clone size: -; V gene: TRBV27; J gene: TRBJ2-7; D gene: TRBD2; CDR3 DNA: TGTGCCAGCAGTGATGCTAGCGGTCGGAGCTCCTACGAGCAGTACTTC; CDR3 protein: CASSDASGRSSYEQYF
clone size: -; V gene: TRBV29-1; J gene: TRBJ2-1; D gene: -; CDR3 DNA: TGCAGCGCCGACGGGAGTTTTGAGTTCTTC; CDR3 protein: CSADGSFEFF
clone size: -; V gene: TRBV28; J gene: TRBJ1-2; D gene: -; CDR3 DNA: TGTGCCACCCGGACTGGCTGGTACACCTTC; CDR3 protein: CATRTGWYTF
clone size: -; V gene: TRBV6-5; J gene: TRBJ1-3; D gene: -; CDR3 DNA: TGTGCCAGCAGCACCGGAACCTACGGAAACACCATATATTTT; CDR3 protein: CASSTGTYGNTIYF
clone size: few; V gene: TRBV5-1; J gene: TRBJ2-5; D gene: TRBD1; CDR3 DNA: TGCGCCAGCAGCTTGATGGGACAGGGGGCAGAGACCCAGTACTTC; CDR3 protein: CASSLMGQGAETQYF
clone size: -; V gene: TRBV4-1; J gene: TRBJ2-1; D gene: TRBD2; CDR3 DNA: TGCGCCAGCAGCCTTCGGACTAGCGGAGACAATGAGCAGTTCTTC; CDR3 protein: CASSLRTSGDNEQFF
clone size: -; V gene: TRBV4-3; J gene: TRBJ2-1; D gene: TRBD2; CDR3 DNA: TGCGCCAGCAGCCACGGGACTAAAGGGAGCTCCTACAATGAGCAGTTCTTC; CDR3 protein: CASSHGTKGSSYNEQFF
clone size: -; V gene: TRBV6-5; J gene: TRBJ1-2; D gene: -; CDR3 DNA: TGTGCCAGCAGTTATGGGGGAGACTATGGCTACACCTTC; CDR3 protein: CASSYGGDYGYTF
clone size: -; V gene: TRBV21-1; J gene: TRBJ2-3; D gene: -; CDR3 DNA: TGTGCCAGCAGCCAGGGACTAGCATACACAGATACGCAGTATTTT; CDR3 protein: CASSQGLAYTDTQYF